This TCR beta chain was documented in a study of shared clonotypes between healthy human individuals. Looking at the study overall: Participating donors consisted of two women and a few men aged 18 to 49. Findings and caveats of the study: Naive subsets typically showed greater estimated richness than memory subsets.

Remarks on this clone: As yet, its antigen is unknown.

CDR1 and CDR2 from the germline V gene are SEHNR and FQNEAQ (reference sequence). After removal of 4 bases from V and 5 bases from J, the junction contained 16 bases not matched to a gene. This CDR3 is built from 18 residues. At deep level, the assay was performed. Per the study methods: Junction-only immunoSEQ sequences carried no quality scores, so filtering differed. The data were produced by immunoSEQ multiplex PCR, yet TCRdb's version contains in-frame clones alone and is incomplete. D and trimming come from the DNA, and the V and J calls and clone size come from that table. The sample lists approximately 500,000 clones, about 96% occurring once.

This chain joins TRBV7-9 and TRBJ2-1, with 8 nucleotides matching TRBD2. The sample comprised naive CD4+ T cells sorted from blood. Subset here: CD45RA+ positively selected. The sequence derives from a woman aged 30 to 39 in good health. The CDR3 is CASSSRGLAGLMNNEQFF. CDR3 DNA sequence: TGTGCCAGCAGCTCTCGGGGTTTAGCGGGACTGATGAACAATGAGCAGTTCTTC.